This T cell receptor (beta chain) originates from a study of T cell repertoires in cytomegalovirus infection. The CDR3 loop spans 15 amino acids. With 3 bases clipped from V and 2 bases from J, the junction kept 6 bases outside the gene matches. CDR1 MNHEY and CDR2 SVGEGT come from the germline V gene. This clonotype has only a few counts. The antigen remains unidentified. TCRdb itself ran the reads through MiXCR, one entry per CDR3 protein. Of 450,000 to 650,000 distinct CDR3 sequences in the sample, approximately 40% are singletons; the top ten hold 40% to 60%. This TCR was sampled from a human donor in good health (CMV status not recorded). Some clones in this sample may be carry-over from other donors' samples. The chain uses TRBV6-2 or TRBV6-3 and TRBJ2-7; 8 nucleotides match TRBD1. Sequencing used cultured PBMCs, obtained from culture after CMV antigen stimulation. The CDR3 loop reads CASSYLRDRTYEQYF. CDR3 bases: TGTGCCAGCAGTTATTTGCGGGACAGGACCTACGAGCAGTACTTC.